These T cell receptor beta chains were read from a single sample in a study of cytomegalovirus exposure and HLA in healthy donors. The repertoire was sequenced with immunoSEQ multiplex PCR; TCRdb's copy has only in-frame clones and lacks some. The sample consists of roughly 280,000 clones, 72% of them appearing once. Material: PBMCs. These receptors were obtained from a female donor in good health and CMV-seronegative. CDR3s include the opening cysteine and the closing phenylalanine or tryptophan. The order of the fields is clone size, J gene, D gene, V gene, CDR3 DNA, CDR3 protein. A D gene is named only where the DNA matches it firmly. The size entry is marked missing in some rows and otherwise reads once, few, many or a size class.

-,TRBJ2-2,-,TRBV29-1,TGCAGCGGGCTGATACAGAACACCGGGGAGCTGTTTTTT,CSGLIQNTGELFF
few,TRBJ1-4,TRBD1,TRBV6-1,TGTGCCAGCAGTGCCCGGGCTCAGGGGGGAAGTAGTAATGAAAAACTGTTTTTT,CASSARAQGGSSNEKLFF
few,TRBJ2-5,TRBD2,TRBV25-1,TGTGCCAGCAGTGAGTCTTTCAGCGGGAGGCTGGGGGAGCAGTACTTC,CASSESFSGRLGEQYF
few,TRBJ2-3,TRBD2,TRBV5-8,TGTGCCAGCAGACTAGCGGGACCTTCAGATACGCAGTATTTT,CASRLAGPSDTQYF
-,TRBJ2-7,-,TRBV21-1,TGTGCCAGGGAGAAACAGGGTGAGACCTACGAGCAGTACTTC,CAREKQGETYEQYF
-,TRBJ1-1,-,TRBV5-1,TGCGCCAGCAATTTCGGCGGGCCTAACACTGAAGCTTTCTTT,CASNFGGPNTEAFF
-,TRBJ1-2,-,TRBV19,TGTGCCAGTAGTATGGGGCAGAACTATGGCTACACCTTC,CASSMGQNYGYTF
-,TRBJ1-2,TRBD1,TRBV6-5,TGTGCCAGCAGGACCGGGACAGCCTATGGCTACACCTTC,CASRTGTAYGYTF
few,TRBJ1-3,-,TRBV5-6,TGTGCCAGCAGCTTGCTCGGGGGGCCGAGTGGAAACACCATATATTTT,CASSLLGGPSGNTIYF
-,TRBJ1-1,-,TRBV2,TGTGCCAGCAGTGAAGCATTGACTGGGAACACTGAAGCTTTCTTT,CASSEALTGNTEAFF
few,TRBJ2-7,-,TRBV14,TGTGCCAGCAGCCAAGAGGTCACTTACTACGAGCAGTACTTC,CASSQEVTYYEQYF
-,TRBJ2-1,-,TRBV2,TGTGCCAGCAGCTTAATCAGATTCGGAGACCTATACAATGAGCAGTTCTTC,CASSLIRFGDLYNEQFF
-,TRBJ2-7,TRBD1,TRBV5-1,TGCGCCAGCAGAGCGGGACAGGGGAGGAACGAGCAGTACTTC,CASRAGQGRNEQYF
-,TRBJ2-1,TRBD1,TRBV10-3,TGTGCCATCAGGAAGGACAGGGGGCAGTTCTTC,CAIRKDRGQFF
once,TRBJ2-3,TRBD2,TRBV6-1,TGTGCCAGCAGTGCGGGACTAGCGGGAGACGGGGATACGCAGTATTTT,CASSAGLAGDGDTQYF
few,TRBJ1-1,-,TRBV5-1,TGCGCCAGCAGCTTGGCGTTTCCAGGGAGGACTGAAGCTTTCTTT,CASSLAFPGRTEAFF
-,TRBJ1-6,-,TRBV30,TGTGCCGCCGGAGGGAGATCAGAATCCTATAATTCACCCCTCCACTTT,CAAGGRSESYNSPLHF
few,TRBJ2-7,TRBD2,TRBV6-1,TGTGCCAGCAGTGAAATGGGGAGGGGCCTTACCTACGAGCAGTACTTC,CASSEMGRGLTYEQYF
once,TRBJ2-7,TRBD2,TRBV6-9,TGTGCCAGCAGTTATAGACTAGCGGGATCCTCCTACGAGCAGTACTTC,CASSYRLAGSSYEQYF
-,TRBJ1-1,-,TRBV28,TGTGCCAGCAGACGCCTCACATACACTGAAGCTTTCTTT,CASRRLTYTEAFF
once,TRBJ2-5,TRBD1,TRBV29-1,TGCAGCGTTGGGACAGGGGAGACCCAGTACTTC,CSVGTGETQYF
-,TRBJ2-1,TRBD2,TRBV28,TGTGCCAGCAGTCCTACTAGCGGGAGGGCCGGTAATGAGCAGTTCTTC,CASSPTSGRAGNEQFF
-,TRBJ2-1,-,TRBV28,TGTGCCAGCAGTTTACAGGGGATAAGAGTGAATGAGCAGTTCTTC,CASSLQGIRVNEQFF
few,TRBJ2-7,TRBD2,TRBV15,TGTGCCACCAGCAGAGATAGGGAGGGCCTCCACGAGCAGTACTTC,CATSRDREGLHEQYF
-,TRBJ2-1,TRBD2,TRBV4-1,TGCGCCAGCAGCTCACGGACTAGCGGGGGGGGGAATGAGCAGTTCTTC,CASSSRTSGGGNEQFF
-,TRBJ2-2,TRBD2,TRBV11-3,TGTGCCAGCAGCGACGGACTAGCGGGATCGGAGGGGGAGCTGTTTTTT,CASSDGLAGSEGELFF
-,TRBJ2-7,-,TRBV18,TGTGCCAGCTCACCACAAGGGGGCGAGCAGTACTTC,CASSPQGGEQYF
-,TRBJ2-2,-,TRBV19,TGTGCCAGTAGTCTGCCCCGCCGGGGGGAGCTGTTTTTT,CASSLPRRGELFF
-,TRBJ2-1,TRBD2,TRBV19,TGTGCCAGTAGTCCTTTTGGGACTAGCAATGAGCAGTTCTTC,CASSPFGTSNEQFF
-,TRBJ1-1,TRBD1,TRBV6-5,TGTGCCAGCAGTCAATTAGGGGACAGGATAGCTTTCTTT,CASSQLGDRIAFF
-,TRBJ1-2,-,TRBV9,TGTGCCAGCAGCGTAGTGGGGGCCTCCCGGGGCTACACCTTC,CASSVVGASRGYTF
-,TRBJ2-5,-,TRBV25-1,TGTGCCAGCAGTGAACGCTTAGGGAGCCAAGAGACCCAGTACTTC,CASSERLGSQETQYF
-,TRBJ1-1,TRBD1,TRBV9,TGTGCCAGCAGCGTAACGACAGGGGACACTGAAGCTTTCTTT,CASSVTTGDTEAFF
few,TRBJ2-5,TRBD2,TRBV30,TGTGCCTGGAGTGTCCGGTGGGGACTAGCGGAAAACAACCAAGAGACCCAGTACTTC,CAWSVRWGLAENNQETQYF
-,TRBJ2-7,TRBD2,TRBV10-1,TGCGCCAGCAGTGAAGTGCCTAGCGGGAGCTACGAGCAGTACTTC,CASSEVPSGSYEQYF
-,TRBJ2-7,TRBD2,TRBV19,TGTGCCAGTAAGCCGTCCTCGGCGGGAGGTTACTACGAGCAGTACTTC,CASKPSSAGGYYEQYF
-,TRBJ2-1,TRBD1,TRBV25-1,TGTGCCAGCAGTTCATCCTGGAACAGGGGGCCGGGTGAGCAGTTCTTC,CASSSSWNRGPGEQFF
few,TRBJ1-6,TRBD1,TRBV25-1,TGTGCCAGCAGCGCGACAGGGAACTCACCCCTCCACTTT,CASSATGNSPLHF
-,TRBJ2-3,-,TRBV7-6,TGTGCCAGCAGCTTATATATGGGGCCCCCCACAGATACGCAGTATTTT,CASSLYMGPPTDTQYF
-,TRBJ2-4,TRBD2,TRBV19,TGTGCCAGTAGTATGGCTAGCGGGACCTACAAAAACATTCAGTACTTC,CASSMASGTYKNIQYF
-,TRBJ2-7,TRBD1,TRBV6-5,TGTGCCAGCAGTTCCGATCAGGGGGCCCCGCCATGCTTC,CASSSDQGAPPCF
-,TRBJ2-1,TRBD2,TRBV11-3,TGTGCCAGCAGCTTACGGAGCGGGAGCTCCTACAATGAGCAGTTCTTC,CASSLRSGSSYNEQFF
-,TRBJ1-1,-,TRBV19,TGTGCCAGTAGCGACGGATTCTACTACTTCACTGAAGCTTTCTTT,CASSDGFYYFTEAFF
-,TRBJ2-1,-,TRBV15,TGTGCCACCAGCAGAGACGGGACACCATACAATGAGCAGTTCTTC,CATSRDGTPYNEQFF
-,TRBJ1-2,-,TRBV10-1,TGCGCCGGCAGTGAGTCTTCAGGGGACCACTATGGCTACACCTTC,CAGSESSGDHYGYTF
-,TRBJ1-4,TRBD1,TRBV11-2,TGTGCCAGCAGCCACGCGGTCAGGGGGCGGGAAAAACTGTTTTTT,CASSHAVRGREKLFF
-,TRBJ2-5,TRBD1,TRBV4-1,TGCGCCAGCAGCCAGGAGGACAGGGAGGAGACCCAGTACTTC,CASSQEDREETQYF
-,TRBJ2-7,-,TRBV4-1,TGCGCCAGCAGCCAAGTGCTAGGGGTCAGGGTCCACGAGCAGTACTTC,CASSQVLGVRVHEQYF
-,TRBJ2-7,-,TRBV11-2,TGTGCCAGCAGCTTCTGGGGTCGCGGAGGGGACCCCTACGAGCAGTACTTC,CASSFWGRGGDPYEQYF
few,TRBJ1-2,TRBD1,TRBV6-5,TGTGCCAGCAGAATCGGGACAGGGGTATATGGCTACACCTTC,CASRIGTGVYGYTF
-,TRBJ2-1,-,TRBV28,TGTGCCAGCCTTCCCAATGAGCAGTTCTTC,CASLPNEQFF
-,TRBJ1-2,-,TRBV5-6,TGTGCCAGCAGCTGGGGGAGTTCGGGAGATGGCTACACCTTC,CASSWGSSGDGYTF
-,TRBJ2-1,-,TRBV11-3,TGTGCCAGCAGCTTAGTTTCGGGCCCAGGGTTTGAGCAGTTCTTC,CASSLVSGPGFEQFF
-,TRBJ2-7,TRBD1,TRBV4-1,TGCGCCAGCAGCCAAGGGGCCAGGGGGCCCTACGAGCAGTACTTC,CASSQGARGPYEQYF
-,TRBJ2-7,TRBD2,TRBV28,TGTGCCAGCACACAACCCGGGCGGGAGTTATACGAGCAGTACTTC,CASTQPGRELYEQYF
few,TRBJ2-1,-,TRBV5-4,TGTGCCAGCAGCGGCCGGGACTCCTACTACAATGAGCAGTTCTTC,CASSGRDSYYNEQFF
once,TRBJ1-4,-,TRBV30,TGTGCCTGGAGTTGTTACGGGGGGGACGAAAAACTGTTTTTT,CAWSCYGGDEKLFF
-,TRBJ1-1,-,TRBV5-1,TGCGCCAGCAGCCGAAACCCTATGAACACTGAAGCTTTCTTT,CASSRNPMNTEAFF